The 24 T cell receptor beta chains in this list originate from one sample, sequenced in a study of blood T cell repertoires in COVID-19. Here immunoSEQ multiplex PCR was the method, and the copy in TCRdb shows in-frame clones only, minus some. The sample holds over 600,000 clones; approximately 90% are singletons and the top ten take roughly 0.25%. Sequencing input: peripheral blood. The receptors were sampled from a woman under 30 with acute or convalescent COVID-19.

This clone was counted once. The CDR3 nucleotides are TGCGCCAGCAGGCTGGACAGGGGTCCAGATACGCAGTATTTT. Its translation is CASRLDRGPDTQYF. The rearrangement joins TRBV5-1 to TRBJ2-3, with 9 bases fitting TRBD1. The CDR3 covers 14 residues. V was pared by 5 bases and J by 4 bases, with 5 bases of the junction left unmatched. CDR1 and CDR2 (germline): SGHRS, YFSETQ.

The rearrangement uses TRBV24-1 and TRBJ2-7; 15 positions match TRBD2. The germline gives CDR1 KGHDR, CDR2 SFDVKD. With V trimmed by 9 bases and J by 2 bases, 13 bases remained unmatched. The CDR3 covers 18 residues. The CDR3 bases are TGTGCCACCGCCGGAACCGGGACTAGCGGGGGGTCCACCTACGAGCAGTACTTC. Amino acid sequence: CATAGTGTSGGSTYEQYF.

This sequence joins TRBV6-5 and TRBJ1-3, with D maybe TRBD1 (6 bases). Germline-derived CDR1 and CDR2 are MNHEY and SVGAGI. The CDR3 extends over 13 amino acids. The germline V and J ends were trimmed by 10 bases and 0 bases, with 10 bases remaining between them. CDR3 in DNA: TGTGCCACCCGGACAGACTCTGGAAACACCATATATTTT. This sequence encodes CATRTDSGNTIYF.

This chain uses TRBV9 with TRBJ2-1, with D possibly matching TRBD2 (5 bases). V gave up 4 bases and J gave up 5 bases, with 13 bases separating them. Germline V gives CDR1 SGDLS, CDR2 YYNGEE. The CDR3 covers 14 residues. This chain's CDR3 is CASSPRDLNNEQFF. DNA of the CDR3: TGTGCCAGCAGCCCGAGGGATCTAAACAATGAGCAGTTCTTC.

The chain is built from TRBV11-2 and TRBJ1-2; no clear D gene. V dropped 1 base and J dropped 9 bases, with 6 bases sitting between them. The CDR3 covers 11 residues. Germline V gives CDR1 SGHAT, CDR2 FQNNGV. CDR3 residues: CASSLGWRYTF. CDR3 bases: TGTGCCAGCAGCTTAGGTTGGCGCTACACCTTC.

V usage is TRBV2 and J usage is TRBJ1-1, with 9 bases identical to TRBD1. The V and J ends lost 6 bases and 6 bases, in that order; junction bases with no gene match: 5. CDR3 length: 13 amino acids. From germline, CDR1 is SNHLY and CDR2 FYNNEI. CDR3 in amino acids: CASSEGQGSEAFF. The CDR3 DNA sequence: TGTGCCAGCAGCGAGGGACAGGGCTCTGAAGCTTTCTTT.

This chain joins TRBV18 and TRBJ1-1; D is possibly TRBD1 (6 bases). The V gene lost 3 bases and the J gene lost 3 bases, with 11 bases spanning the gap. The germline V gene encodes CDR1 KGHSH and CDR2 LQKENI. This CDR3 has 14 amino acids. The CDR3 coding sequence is TGTGCCAGCTCACCCCCGGGGGGGCACACTGAAGCTTTCTTT. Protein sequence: CASSPPGGHTEAFF.

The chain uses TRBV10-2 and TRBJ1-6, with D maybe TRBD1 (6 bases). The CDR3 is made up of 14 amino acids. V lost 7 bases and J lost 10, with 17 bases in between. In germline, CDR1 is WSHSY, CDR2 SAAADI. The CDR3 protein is CASNPTGEGSPLHF. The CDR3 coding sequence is TGCGCCAGCAATCCGACAGGCGAGGGATCACCCCTCCACTTT.

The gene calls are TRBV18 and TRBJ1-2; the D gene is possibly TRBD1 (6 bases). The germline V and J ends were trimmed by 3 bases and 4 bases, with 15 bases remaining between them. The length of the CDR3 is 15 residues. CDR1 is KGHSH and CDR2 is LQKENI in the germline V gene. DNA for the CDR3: TGTGCCAGCTCACCGGGTCAGGGGTCGGTCTATGGCTACACCTTC. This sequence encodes CASSPGQGSVYGYTF.

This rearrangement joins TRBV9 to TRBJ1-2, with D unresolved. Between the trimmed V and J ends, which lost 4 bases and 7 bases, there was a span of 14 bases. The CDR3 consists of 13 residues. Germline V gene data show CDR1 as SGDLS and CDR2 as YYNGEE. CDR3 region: CASSPRGLGGYTF. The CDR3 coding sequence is TGTGCCAGCAGCCCCAGAGGGTTGGGTGGCTACACCTTC.

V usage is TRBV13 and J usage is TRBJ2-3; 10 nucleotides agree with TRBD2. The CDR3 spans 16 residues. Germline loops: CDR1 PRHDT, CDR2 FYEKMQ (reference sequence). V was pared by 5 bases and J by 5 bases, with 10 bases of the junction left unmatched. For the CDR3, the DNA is TGTGCCAGCAGCCCTCGAGGACTAGCGGCCTTAGATACGCAGTATTTT. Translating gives CASSPRGLAALDTQYF.

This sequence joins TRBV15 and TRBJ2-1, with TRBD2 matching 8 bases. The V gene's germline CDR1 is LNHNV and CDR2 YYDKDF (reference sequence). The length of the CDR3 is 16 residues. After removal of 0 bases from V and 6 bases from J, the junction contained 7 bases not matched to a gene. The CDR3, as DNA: TGTGCCACCAGCAGAGATCTCGGGGGGGCCCGCAATGAGCAGTTCTTC. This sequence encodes CATSRDLGGARNEQFF.

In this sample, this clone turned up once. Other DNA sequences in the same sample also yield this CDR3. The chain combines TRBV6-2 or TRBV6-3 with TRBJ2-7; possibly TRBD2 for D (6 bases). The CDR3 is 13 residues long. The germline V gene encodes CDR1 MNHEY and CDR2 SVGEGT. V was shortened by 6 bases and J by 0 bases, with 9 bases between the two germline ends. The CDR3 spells CASSWGLSYEQYF. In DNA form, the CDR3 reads TGTGCCAGCAGCTGGGGACTCTCCTACGAGCAGTACTTC.

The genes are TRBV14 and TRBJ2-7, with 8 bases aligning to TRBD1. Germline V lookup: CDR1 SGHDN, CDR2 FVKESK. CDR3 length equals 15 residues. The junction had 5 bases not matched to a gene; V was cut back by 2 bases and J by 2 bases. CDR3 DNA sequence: TGTGCCAGCAGCCAATCTAGGACAGGGACCTACGAGCAGTACTTC. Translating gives CASSQSRTGTYEQYF.

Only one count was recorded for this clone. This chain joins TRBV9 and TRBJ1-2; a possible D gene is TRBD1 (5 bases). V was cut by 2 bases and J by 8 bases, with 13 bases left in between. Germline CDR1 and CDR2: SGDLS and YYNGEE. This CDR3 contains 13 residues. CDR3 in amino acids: CASSVKGVGGYTF. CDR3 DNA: TGTGCCAGCAGCGTGAAAGGGGTAGGGGGCTACACCTTC. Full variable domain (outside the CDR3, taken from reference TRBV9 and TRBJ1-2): DSGVTQTPKHLITATGQRVTLRCSPRSGDLSVYWYQQSLDQGLQFLIQYYNGEERAKGNILERFSAQQFPDLHSELNLSSLELGDSALYFCASSVKGVGGYTFGSGTRLTVV.

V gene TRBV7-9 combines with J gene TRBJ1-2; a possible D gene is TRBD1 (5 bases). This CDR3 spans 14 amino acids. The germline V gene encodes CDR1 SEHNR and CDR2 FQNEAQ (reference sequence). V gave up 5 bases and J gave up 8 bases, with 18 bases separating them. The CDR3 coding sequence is TGTGCCAGCAGCCGAAACCAGGGACTCCCAGGCTACACCTTC. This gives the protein CASSRNQGLPGYTF.

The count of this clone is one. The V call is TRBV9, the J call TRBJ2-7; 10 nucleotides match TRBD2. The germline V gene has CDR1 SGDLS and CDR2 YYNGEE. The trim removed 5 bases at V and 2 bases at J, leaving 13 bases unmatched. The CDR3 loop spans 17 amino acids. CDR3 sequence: CASSSSPGTSATYEQYF. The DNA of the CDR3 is TGTGCCAGCAGTTCCTCCCCCGGGACTAGCGCCACCTACGAGCAGTACTTC.

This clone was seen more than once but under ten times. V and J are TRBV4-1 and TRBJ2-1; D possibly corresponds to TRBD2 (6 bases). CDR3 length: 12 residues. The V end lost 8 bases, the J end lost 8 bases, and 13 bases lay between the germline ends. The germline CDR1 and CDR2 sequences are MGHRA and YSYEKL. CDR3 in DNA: TGCGCCAGCGGTGCCCGCGGGGATGAGCAGTTCTTC. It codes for CASGARGDEQFF.

CDR3 nucleotide sequence: TGTGCCAGCAGTTTTCAGGCGAACACTGAAGCTTTCTTT. Amino acid sequence: CASSFQANTEAFF. V usage is TRBV12-3 or TRBV12-4 and J usage is TRBJ1-1; D unclear. With 3 bases removed from V and 1 base from J, the gap between germline ends came to 6 bases. The CDR3 runs to 13 residues.

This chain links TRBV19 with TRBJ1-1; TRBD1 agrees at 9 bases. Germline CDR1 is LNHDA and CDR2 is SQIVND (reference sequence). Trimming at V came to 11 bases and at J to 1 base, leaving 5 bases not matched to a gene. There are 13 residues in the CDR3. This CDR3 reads CAALTGGNTEAFF. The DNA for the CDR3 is TGTGCCGCCCTGACAGGGGGGAACACTGAAGCTTTCTTT.

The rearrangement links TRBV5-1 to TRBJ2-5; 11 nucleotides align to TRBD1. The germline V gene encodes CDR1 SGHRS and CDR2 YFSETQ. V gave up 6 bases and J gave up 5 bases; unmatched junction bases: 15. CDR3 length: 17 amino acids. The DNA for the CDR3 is TGCGCCAGCACAATCACCGGGACAGGGGGTCGTAGCGAGACCCAGTACTTC. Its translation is CASTITGTGGRSETQYF.

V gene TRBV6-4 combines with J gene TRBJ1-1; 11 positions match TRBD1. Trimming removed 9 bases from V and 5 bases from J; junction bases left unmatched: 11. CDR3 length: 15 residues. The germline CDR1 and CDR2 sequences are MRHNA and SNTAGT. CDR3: CASSQGTGGGTEAFF. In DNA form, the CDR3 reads TGTGCCAGTTCCCAAGGGACAGGGGGGGGGACTGAAGCTTTCTTT.

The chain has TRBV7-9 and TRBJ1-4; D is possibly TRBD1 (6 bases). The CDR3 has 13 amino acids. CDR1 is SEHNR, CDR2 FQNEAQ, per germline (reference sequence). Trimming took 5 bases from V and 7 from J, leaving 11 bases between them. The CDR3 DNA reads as TGTGCCAGCAGCCCCCAGGGGCGTGAAAAACTGTTTTTT. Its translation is CASSPQGREKLFF.

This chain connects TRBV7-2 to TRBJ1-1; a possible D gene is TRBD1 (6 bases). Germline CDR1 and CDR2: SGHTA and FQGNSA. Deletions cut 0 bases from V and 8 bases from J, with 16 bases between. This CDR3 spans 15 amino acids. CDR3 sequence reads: CASSLALKQTGEAFF. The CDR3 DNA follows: TGTGCCAGCAGCTTAGCCCTAAAACAGACAGGCGAAGCTTTCTTT.